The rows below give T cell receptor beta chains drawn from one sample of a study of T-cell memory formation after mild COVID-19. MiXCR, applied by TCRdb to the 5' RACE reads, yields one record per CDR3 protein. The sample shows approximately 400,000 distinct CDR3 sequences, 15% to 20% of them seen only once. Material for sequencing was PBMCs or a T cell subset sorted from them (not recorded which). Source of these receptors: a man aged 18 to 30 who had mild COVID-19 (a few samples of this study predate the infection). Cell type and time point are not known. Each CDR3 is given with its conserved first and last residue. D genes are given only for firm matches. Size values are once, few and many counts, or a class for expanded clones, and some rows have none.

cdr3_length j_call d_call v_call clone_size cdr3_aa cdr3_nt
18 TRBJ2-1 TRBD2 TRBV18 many CASSPQAGDTSSYNEQFF TGTGCCAGCTCACCACAGGCGGGGGATACGAGCTCCTACAATGAGCAGTTCTTC
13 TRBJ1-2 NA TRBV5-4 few CASSQHSTEGYTF TGTGCCAGCAGCCAACACTCGACGGAAGGCTACACCTTC
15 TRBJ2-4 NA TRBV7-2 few CASTPGQSAKNIQYF TGTGCCAGCACTCCGGGCCAGTCGGCCAAAAACATTCAGTACTTC
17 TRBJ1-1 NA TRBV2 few CASSPVATDGANTEAFF TGTGCCAGCAGCCCCGTAGCAACAGATGGGGCGAACACTGAAGCTTTCTTT
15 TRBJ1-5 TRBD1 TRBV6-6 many CASSYGTGGNQPQHF TGTGCCAGCAGTTACGGGACAGGGGGCAATCAGCCCCAGCATTTT
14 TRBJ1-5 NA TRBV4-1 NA CASSQLQDLRPQHF TGCGCCAGCAGCCAATTACAGGATCTGAGGCCCCAGCATTTT
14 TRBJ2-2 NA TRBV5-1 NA CASRRPGNTGELFF TGCGCCAGCCGTCGACCAGGTAACACCGGGGAGCTGTTTTTT
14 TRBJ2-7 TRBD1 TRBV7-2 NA CASSSGPGGVEQYF TGTGCCAGCAGCTCGGGACCAGGGGGAGTCGAGCAGTACTTC
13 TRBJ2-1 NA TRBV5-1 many CASSSAGNNEQFF TGCGCCAGCAGCTCTGCGGGGAACAATGAGCAGTTCTTC
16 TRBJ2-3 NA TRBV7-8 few CASSPRSRTNTDTQYF TGTGCCAGCAGCCCCCGTTCGAGGACCAACACAGATACGCAGTATTTT
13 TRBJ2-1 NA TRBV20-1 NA CSTIAPPYNEQFF TGCAGTACCATAGCGCCTCCCTACAATGAGCAGTTCTTC
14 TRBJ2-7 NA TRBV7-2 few CASSFRISSYEQYF TGTGCCAGCAGCTTCCGGATCAGCTCCTACGAGCAGTACTTC
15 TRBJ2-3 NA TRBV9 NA CASRVGKTPRDTQYF TGTGCCAGCAGGGTGGGCAAGACCCCACGAGATACGCAGTATTTT
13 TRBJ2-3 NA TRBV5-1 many CASSLEGQDTQYF TGCGCCAGCAGCTTGGAGGGGCAAGATACGCAGTATTTT
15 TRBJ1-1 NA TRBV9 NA CASSPGGPTGTEAFF TGTGCCAGCAGCCCCGGGGGGCCAACCGGCACTGAAGCTTTCTTT
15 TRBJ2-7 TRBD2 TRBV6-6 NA CASSRGTSRSWEQYF TGTGCCAGCAGTAGAGGGACTAGCCGGTCGTGGGAGCAGTACTTC